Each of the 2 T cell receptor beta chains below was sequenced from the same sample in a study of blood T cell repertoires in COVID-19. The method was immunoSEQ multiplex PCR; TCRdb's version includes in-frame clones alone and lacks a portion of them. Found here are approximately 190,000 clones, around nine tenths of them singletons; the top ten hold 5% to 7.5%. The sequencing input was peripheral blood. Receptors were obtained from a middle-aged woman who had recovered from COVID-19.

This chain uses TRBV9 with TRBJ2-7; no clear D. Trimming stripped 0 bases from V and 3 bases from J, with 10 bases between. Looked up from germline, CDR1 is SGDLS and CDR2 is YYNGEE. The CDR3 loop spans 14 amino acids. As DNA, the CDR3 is TGTGCCAGCAGCGTAGATCTAGGAATCTACGAGCAGTACTTC. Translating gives CASSVDLGIYEQYF.

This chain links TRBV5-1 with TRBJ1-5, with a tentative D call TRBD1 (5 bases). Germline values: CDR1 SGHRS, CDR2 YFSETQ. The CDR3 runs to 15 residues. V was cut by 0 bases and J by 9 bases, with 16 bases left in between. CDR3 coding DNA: TGCGCCAGCAGCTTGGAATTGCGGGGCCAGGGGCCCCAGCATTTT. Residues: CASSLELRGQGPQHF. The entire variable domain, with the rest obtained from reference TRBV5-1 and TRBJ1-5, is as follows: KAGVTQTPRYLIKTRGQQVTLSCSPISGHRSVSWYQQTPGQGLQFLFEYFSETQRNKGNFPGRFSGRQFSNSRSEMNVSTLELGDSALYLCASSLELRGQGPQHFGDGTRLSIL.